These T cell receptor beta chains were read from a single sample in a study of T cell repertoires in cytomegalovirus infection. TCRdb reprocessed the reads with MiXCR, giving one entry per CDR3 protein. The data contain 300,000 to 450,000 distinct CDR3 sequences, roughly 18% of them singletons. Sample: PBMCs. The receptor set was obtained from a human donor in good health (CMV status not recorded). Some clones in this sample may be carry-over from other donors' samples. CDR3s include the opening cysteine and the closing phenylalanine or tryptophan. Fields, in order: clone size, D gene, J gene, V gene, CDR3 protein, CDR3 DNA. The D gene is left open where the match is weak. The size field is filled for only some rows; it gives once, few, many or a size class.

clone size: few
D gene: .
J gene: TRBJ1-4
V gene: TRBV11-2
CDR3 protein: CASSPGGWQSTNEKLFF
CDR3 DNA: TGTGCCAGCAGCCCCGGGGGATGGCAATCAACTAATGAAAAACTGTTTTTT

clone size: few
D gene: TRBD1
J gene: TRBJ2-7
V gene: TRBV19
CDR3 protein: CASSPNDRGHEQYF
CDR3 DNA: TGTGCCAGTAGTCCTAACGACAGGGGCCACGAGCAGTACTTC

clone size: .
D gene: TRBD1
J gene: TRBJ2-7
V gene: TRBV6-2/TRBV6-3
CDR3 protein: CASTQDRDYEQYF
CDR3 DNA: TGTGCCAGCACCCAGGACAGGGACTACGAGCAGTACTTC

clone size: .
D gene: TRBD1
J gene: TRBJ1-5
V gene: TRBV11-3
CDR3 protein: CTSSLGRDSTTPWGNQPQHF
CDR3 DNA: TGTACCAGCAGCTTAGGCAGGGACAGCACAACCCCATGGGGCAATCAGCCCCAGCATTTT

clone size: .
D gene: .
J gene: TRBJ1-3
V gene: TRBV12-3/TRBV12-4
CDR3 protein: CASSPGRGLSGNTIYF
CDR3 DNA: TGTGCCAGCAGCCCCGGCCGGGGACTCTCTGGAAACACCATATATTTT

clone size: .
D gene: TRBD1
J gene: TRBJ2-1
V gene: TRBV7-9
CDR3 protein: CASSWTGDNEQFF
CDR3 DNA: TGTGCCAGCAGCTGGACAGGCGACAATGAGCAGTTCTTC

clone size: .
D gene: .
J gene: TRBJ1-1
V gene: TRBV18
CDR3 protein: CASSPDLSNTEAFF
CDR3 DNA: TGTGCCAGCTCACCAGACCTGTCGAACACTGAAGCTTTCTTT

clone size: few
D gene: TRBD1
J gene: TRBJ2-7
V gene: TRBV12-3/TRBV12-4
CDR3 protein: CASRNGQGQGYEQYF
CDR3 DNA: TGTGCCAGCAGGAACGGACAGGGGCAAGGGTACGAGCAGTACTTC

clone size: many
D gene: TRBD2
J gene: TRBJ2-7
V gene: TRBV6-2/TRBV6-3
CDR3 protein: CASSLPGLAGVYEQYF
CDR3 DNA: TGTGCCAGCAGTCTTCCGGGACTAGCGGGAGTCTACGAGCAGTACTTC

clone size: few
D gene: .
J gene: TRBJ1-2
V gene: TRBV28
CDR3 protein: CASSLTSYGYTF
CDR3 DNA: TGTGCCAGCAGCCTGACCAGCTATGGCTACACCTTC

clone size: many
D gene: TRBD2
J gene: TRBJ2-3
V gene: TRBV12-3/TRBV12-4
CDR3 protein: CASSFSGGADTQYF
CDR3 DNA: TGTGCCAGCTCCTTTAGCGGGGGAGCTGATACGCAGTATTTT

clone size: once
D gene: TRBD1
J gene: TRBJ1-2
V gene: TRBV6-5
CDR3 protein: CSSTGTGSLVYTF
CDR3 DNA: TGTTCCAGCACCGGGACAGGGAGTTTGGTCTACACCTTC

clone size: many
D gene: .
J gene: TRBJ1-5
V gene: TRBV15
CDR3 protein: CATSSPRDQPQHF
CDR3 DNA: TGTGCCACCAGCAGCCCGAGGGATCAGCCCCAGCATTTT

clone size: few
D gene: .
J gene: TRBJ2-3
V gene: TRBV12-3/TRBV12-4
CDR3 protein: CASSLPGTPTDTQYF
CDR3 DNA: TGTGCCAGCAGTTTGCCGGGGACCCCCACAGATACGCAGTATTTT

clone size: few
D gene: TRBD2
J gene: TRBJ2-3
V gene: TRBV20-1
CDR3 protein: CSKGGRRGDTQYF
CDR3 DNA: TGCAGCAAGGGCGGGAGACGTGGAGATACGCAGTATTTT

clone size: .
D gene: TRBD1
J gene: TRBJ1-2
V gene: TRBV27
CDR3 protein: CASSIDRGYGYTF
CDR3 DNA: TGTGCCAGCAGTATAGACAGGGGGTATGGCTACACCTTC

clone size: .
D gene: TRBD1
J gene: TRBJ2-5
V gene: TRBV6-2/TRBV6-3
CDR3 protein: CASSSSRTGQETQYF
CDR3 DNA: TGTGCCAGCAGCTCATCCCGGACAGGGCAAGAGACCCAGTACTTC

clone size: .
D gene: .
J gene: TRBJ2-1
V gene: TRBV19
CDR3 protein: CASSTRTDLNEQFF
CDR3 DNA: TGTGCCAGTAGTACAAGGACAGACCTAAATGAGCAGTTCTTC

clone size: .
D gene: .
J gene: TRBJ1-1
V gene: TRBV30
CDR3 protein: CAWSRPDGGRTEAFF
CDR3 DNA: TGTGCCTGGAGTCGACCGGACGGGGGACGGACTGAAGCTTTCTTT

clone size: .
D gene: TRBD1
J gene: TRBJ1-6
V gene: TRBV18
CDR3 protein: CASSPGQAGTSPLHF
CDR3 DNA: TGTGCCAGCTCACCGGGACAGGCCGGCACTTCACCCCTCCACTTT

clone size: few
D gene: .
J gene: TRBJ2-5
V gene: TRBV7-6
CDR3 protein: CASSRLQQETQYF
CDR3 DNA: TGTGCCAGCAGCCGACTCCAACAAGAGACCCAGTACTTC

clone size: many
D gene: .
J gene: TRBJ1-5
V gene: TRBV6-1
CDR3 protein: CASSVRDQPQHF
CDR3 DNA: TGTGCCAGCAGTGTTCGGGATCAGCCCCAGCATTTT

clone size: few
D gene: .
J gene: TRBJ1-2
V gene: TRBV2
CDR3 protein: CASRQGRDYGYTF
CDR3 DNA: TGTGCCAGCAGGCAGGGGCGCGACTATGGCTACACCTTC

clone size: .
D gene: .
J gene: TRBJ2-7
V gene: TRBV7-2
CDR3 protein: CASSLKSGDYEQYF
CDR3 DNA: TGTGCCAGCAGCCTGAAAAGCGGAGACTACGAGCAGTACTTC

clone size: many
D gene: .
J gene: TRBJ2-2
V gene: TRBV7-2
CDR3 protein: CASSLERRENTGELFF
CDR3 DNA: TGTGCCAGCAGCTTGGAACGGCGGGAGAACACCGGGGAGCTGTTTTTT